Here is one TCR beta chain with its context. The sample originates from a study of shared clonotypes between healthy human individuals. Only in-frame clones appear in the TCRdb table, and some are missing; sequencing was by immunoSEQ multiplex PCR. Found here are about 450,000 clones, around 79% of them singletons; the top ten hold 13%. This receptor was taken from a woman in her thirties or forties in good health. Some clones in this sample may be carry-over from other donors' samples. The sequenced material came from PBMCs.

The DNA for the CDR3 is TGTGCCAGCAGCAGAGGAGGTGCGCGTAGTGAGCAGTTCTTC. Translated, it gives CASSRGGARSEQFF. The rearrangement links TRBV7-3 to TRBJ2-1; D may be TRBD2 (5 bases). The CDR3 is made up of 14 amino acids. V lost 5 bases, J lost 9 bases, and 17 bases lay in between. CDR1 and CDR2 (germline): SGHTA, FQGTGA.